A few counts support the clone carrying this T cell receptor beta chain. Its matching antigen is unknown. The data derive from a study of T-cell memory formation after mild COVID-19. The CDR3 is made up of 14 amino acids. Germline-derived CDR1 and CDR2 are SQVTM and ANQGSEA. The V gene end was trimmed by 7 bases and the J gene end by 7 bases; junction bases not matched to a gene: 12. Overall study findings and caveats: Pre-infection memory contained some responding clones, which suggested that cross-reactive memory had joined.

TCRdb passed the 5' RACE reads through MiXCR, listing each CDR3 protein once. The data contain 190,000 or so distinct CDR3 sequences, 20% to 25% of them seen just once; the ten biggest clones take up under 30%. The sequencing sample was made of PBMCs or a T cell subset sorted from them (not recorded which). The V gene is TRBV29-1, the J gene TRBJ1-2; 10 bases fit TRBD1. The source is an adult woman who had mild COVID-19 (a few samples of this study predate the infection). Cell type and time point are not known. The CDR3 protein is CSARDRGSGPGYTF. CDR3 bases: TGCAGCGCACGGGACAGGGGAAGTGGCCCTGGCTACACCTTC.